Below are 8 T cell receptor beta chains sequenced from a single sample in a study of T cell responses to AZD1222 COVID-19 vaccine. Sequencing used immunoSEQ multiplex PCR; TCRdb keeps in-frame clones, though not all of them. The table records around 150,000 clones, 88% of them present only once. The sequences come from peripheral blood, collected on day 0 of MenACWY control vaccination. The receptors here all came from an adult in good health.

The chain uses TRBV7-2 and TRBJ1-2, with 7 bases lining up with TRBD1. Germline V lookup: CDR1 SGHTA, CDR2 FQGNSA. The V segment lost 5 bases and the J segment 4 bases; nucleotides outside the gene matches: 7. The CDR3 extends over 14 amino acids. Here the CDR3 DNA reads TGTGCCAGCAGCCGCTGGGACAGCGCCTATGGCTACACCTTC. Translating gives CASSRWDSAYGYTF.

This chain joins TRBV6-2 or TRBV6-3 and TRBJ1-5, with 8 bases identical to TRBD1. J gave up 0 bases and V 6 bases, and 10 bases lay outside the gene matches. This CDR3 is 17 amino acids long. The germline CDR1 and CDR2 sequences are MNHEY and SVGEGT. CDR3 loop: CASSPRQGSFSNQPQHF. In DNA form, the CDR3 reads TGTGCCAGCAGCCCTCGACAGGGGTCCTTTAGCAATCAGCCCCAGCATTTT.

This clone came up many times. This chain connects TRBV19 to TRBJ2-5, with D perhaps TRBD1 or TRBD2 (5 bases each). With 6 bases removed from V and 4 bases from J, the gap between germline ends came to 12 bases. This CDR3 has 13 residues. The germline V gene encodes CDR1 LNHDA and CDR2 SQIVND (reference sequence). The CDR3 DNA follows: TGTGCCAGTAGGAGGGGCAATGGAGAGACCCAGTACTTC. Translating it yields CASRRGNGETQYF.

The chain carries TRBV11-3 and TRBJ1-1, with a tentative D call TRBD1 (5 bases). V lost 1 base to trimming and J lost 6 bases, with 18 bases between them. This CDR3 has 16 amino acids. Germline V lookup: CDR1 SGHNT, CDR2 YENEEA. The CDR3 nucleotides read TGTGCCAGCAGCTTAGTAGGTTCGGGTCGAGGGGCTGAAGCTTTCTTT. It yields the protein CASSLVGSGRGAEAFF.

The rearrangement links TRBV28 to TRBJ1-5, with a tentative D call TRBD1 (5 bases). The CDR3 has 16 amino acids. The germline CDR1 and CDR2 sequences are MDHEN and SYDVKM. Trimming pared 2 bases from V and 1 base from J, leaving 12 bases between. CDR3 sequence: CASSLIRAASNQPQHF. DNA of the CDR3: TGTGCCAGCAGTTTAATCAGGGCAGCGAGCAATCAGCCCCAGCATTTT.

V is TRBV6-5 and J is TRBJ1-2; a possible D gene is TRBD1 (5 bases). This CDR3 region has 14 residues. The V gene's germline CDR1 is MNHEY and CDR2 SVGAGI. V gave up 8 bases and J gave up 14 bases, with 27 bases separating them. The DNA of the CDR3 is TGTGCCAGCTTCAAGCCGGGCTCCGCGCTATGGGGGACCTTC. Translated, it gives CASFKPGSALWGTF.

This chain connects TRBV27 to TRBJ1-6; 8 bases are a match to TRBD1. Trimming cost V 4 bases and J 7 bases; bases outside gene matches: 3. There are 14 residues in the CDR3. CDR1 and CDR2 (germline): MNHEY, SMNVEV (reference sequence). CDR3 DNA: TGTGCCAGCAGTTCACAGGGGGGAAATTCACCCCTCCACTTT. It specifies CASSSQGGNSPLHF.

CDR3: CASGGQALNTGELFF. The CDR3 nucleotides are TGTGCCAGCGGGGGCCAGGCGCTGAACACCGGGGAGCTGTTTTTT. The chain has TRBV4-2 and TRBJ2-2, with D perhaps TRBD1 (6 bases). Trimming stripped 8 bases from V and 1 base from J, with 14 bases between. From germline, CDR1 is LGHNA and CDR2 YNFKEQ. This CDR3 spans 15 amino acids.